The 20 T cell receptor beta chains listed next were all sequenced from one sample in a study of T-cell reconstitution after alpha-beta-depleted transplantation in children. Using unique molecular identifiers, the investigators prepared the TCRbeta library. TCRdb called the PCR reads again in MiXCR, with one record for every CDR3 protein. The sample shows 350,000 to 450,000 distinct CDR3 sequences, about a fifth of them seen only once. The specimen was PBMCs from the stem cell graft donor, collected from the stem cell graft. These receptors were taken from a human donor who donated a stem cell graft to a child with acute myeloid leukemia.

This CDR3 is CASSLSLANTQYF. The DNA for the CDR3 is TGTGCCAGCAGTTTAAGTCTAGCCAATACGCAGTATTTT. This sequence joins TRBV27 and TRBJ2-3; maybe TRBD2 (5 bases). Between the trimmed V and J ends, which lost 2 bases and 7 bases, there was a span of 10 bases. The germline CDR1 and CDR2 sequences are MNHEY and SMNVEV (reference sequence). The CDR3 runs 13 residues.

This clonotype has more than one count but fewer than ten. The chain links TRBV28 to TRBJ2-1; D is unclear. The germline V gene has CDR1 MDHEN and CDR2 SYDVKM. The CDR3 has 14 residues. V shed 5 bases and J shed 6 bases, with 14 bases lying between them. CDR3: CASSPVPKTNEQFF. CDR3 bases: TGTGCCAGCAGTCCCGTCCCTAAGACCAATGAGCAGTTCTTC.

This clonotype was detected many times. This chain links TRBV20-1 with TRBJ1-1; D is uncertain. The CDR3 has 13 residues. Germline CDR1 DFQATT, CDR2 SNEGSKA (reference sequence). V lost 1 base to trimming and J lost 1 base, with 7 bases between them. This chain's CDR3 is CSARGHPNTEAFF. The DNA of the CDR3 is TGCAGTGCTAGAGGCCATCCGAACACTGAAGCTTTCTTT.

This clonotype was observed a handful of times. J is TRBJ2-1 and V is TRBV18, with TRBD2 matching over 7 bases. CDR3 length: 15 amino acids. Germline V gives CDR1 KGHSH, CDR2 LQKENI. The V gene end was trimmed by 8 bases and the J gene end by 0 bases; junction bases not matched to a gene: 7. The CDR3: CASRMGGSSYNEQFF. CDR3 sequence (DNA): TGTGCCAGCCGGATGGGCGGGAGCTCCTACAATGAGCAGTTCTTC.

V usage is TRBV12-3 or TRBV12-4 and J usage is TRBJ2-2, with D possibly being TRBD2 (6 bases). CDR3 length equals 13 residues. V lost 5 bases, J lost 6 bases, and 10 bases lay in between. The DNA of the CDR3 is TGTGCCAGCAGTCTACTAGCCGCCGGGGAGCTGTTTTTT. This encodes CASSLLAAGELFF.

The chain has TRBV7-2 and TRBJ1-1, with 11 bases aligning to TRBD1. V lost 5 bases and J lost 5; bases outside the gene matches: 10. In germline, CDR1 is SGHTA, CDR2 FQGNSA. The CDR3 sequence is 16 residues long. This CDR3 is CASSTRDRGTLTEAFF. CDR3 DNA sequence: TGTGCCAGCAGCACACGGGACAGGGGGACATTAACTGAAGCTTTCTTT.

This clonotype was found a few times. V usage is TRBV28 and J usage is TRBJ2-3; 7 positions match TRBD1. This CDR3 spans 15 amino acids. V lost 7 bases, J lost 1 base, and 8 bases stayed unmatched. CDR1 is MDHEN, CDR2 SYDVKM, per germline. Written as DNA, the CDR3 is TGTGCCAGCACCCAGACAGGGAAGGGCACAGATACGCAGTATTTT. Amino acids: CASTQTGKGTDTQYF.

The chain employs TRBV5-1 and TRBJ2-7, with D unclear. The CDR3 totals 17 residues. V was cut by 0 bases and J by 5 bases, with 21 bases left in between. Germline CDR1 is SGHRS and CDR2 is YFSETQ. CDR3: CASSLAQISGVGDEQYF. Written as DNA, the CDR3 is TGCGCCAGCAGCTTGGCCCAGATATCGGGCGTCGGTGACGAGCAGTACTTC.

This clonotype was observed many times. The CDR3 spells CSALRTGLYNEQFF. The CDR3 DNA reads TGCAGTGCTTTGCGGACAGGGCTCTACAATGAGCAGTTCTTC. V gene TRBV20-1 combines with J gene TRBJ2-1; 8 bases fit TRBD1. With V trimmed by 5 bases and J by 3 bases, 6 bases remained unmatched. CDR1 and CDR2 (germline): DFQATT, SNEGSKA (reference sequence). The CDR3 is made up of 14 amino acids.

This clonotype showed up just a few times. V gene TRBV3-1 combines with J gene TRBJ2-7; the match to TRBD2 covers 11 bases. The CDR3 length is 15 residues. CDR1 is LGHDT and CDR2 is YNNKEL in the germline V gene (reference sequence). V shed 1 base and J 2 bases; nucleotides not matched to a gene: 1. The CDR3 DNA reads TGTGCCAGCAGCCAAGCTAGCGGGAGGACCTACGAGCAGTACTTC. The encoded protein is CASSQASGRTYEQYF.

The chain combines TRBV6-5 with TRBJ2-2, with TRBD2 matching over 10 bases. Germline CDR1 reads MNHEY; CDR2 reads SVGAGI. Trimming cost V 2 bases and J 9 bases; bases outside gene matches: 3. The CDR3 consists of 14 residues. CDR3 bases: TGTGCCAGCAGTTACCTAGCGGGAGTTAGGGAGCTGTTTTTT. It encodes CASSYLAGVRELFF.

This clonotype was counted only a few times. The rearrangement joins TRBV2 to TRBJ1-1, with TRBD1 identical over 8 bases. From germline, CDR1 is SNHLY and CDR2 FYNNEI. The CDR3 loop spans 13 amino acids. The trim removed 2 bases at V and 7 bases at J, leaving 3 bases unmatched. The CDR3 reads CASSEYRGVEAFF. The CDR3 DNA is TGTGCCAGCAGTGAATACAGGGGGGTTGAAGCTTTCTTT.

The V gene is TRBV11-3, the J gene TRBJ2-2; no clear D gene. The ends were cut back, 8 bases at V and 4 bases at J, with 14 bases in the middle. Germline assignment: CDR1 SGHNT and CDR2 YENEEA. This CDR3 is built from 14 residues. CDR3 sequence: CASRSSRVTGELFF. CDR3 nucleotide sequence: TGTGCCAGCCGAAGTTCACGGGTCACCGGGGAGCTGTTTTTT. The variable domain in full, completed from reference TRBV11-3 and TRBJ2-2, reads EAGVVQSPRYKIIEKKQPVAFWCNPISGHNTLYWYLQNLGQGPELLIRYENEEAVDDSQLPKDRFSAERLKGVDSTLKIQPAELGDSAVYLCASRSSRVTGELFFGEGSRLTVL.

This clonotype appeared many times. This rearrangement joins TRBV9 to TRBJ2-7, with D unclear. V dropped 0 bases and J dropped 1 base, with 8 bases sitting between them. This CDR3 spans 14 amino acids. Germline CDR1 and CDR2: SGDLS and YYNGEE. For the CDR3, the DNA is TGTGCCAGCAGCGTAGAACCGGTATCCTACGAGCAGTACTTC. This translates into CASSVEPVSYEQYF. The variable domain in full, completed from reference TRBV9 and TRBJ2-7, reads DSGVTQTPKHLITATGQRVTLRCSPRSGDLSVYWYQQSLDQGLQFLIQYYNGEERAKGNILERFSAQQFPDLHSELNLSSLELGDSALYFCASSVEPVSYEQYFGPGTRLTVT.

This clonotype turned up a few times. This sequence joins TRBV12-3 or TRBV12-4 and TRBJ2-5; D is tentatively TRBD1 or TRBD2 (5 bases each). The CDR3 has 15 amino acids. V lost 1 base and J lost 9, with 18 bases in between. CDR3 in DNA: TGTGCCAGCAGTTTAGGGGGGTTGTGTGTCGGGGCCCAGTACTTC. This gives the protein CASSLGGLCVGAQYF.

This clonotype was seen more than once but under ten times. V is TRBV27 and J is TRBJ1-6; D gene uncertain. The CDR3 runs 17 residues. CDR1 is MNHEY and CDR2 is SMNVEV in the germline V gene (reference sequence). The V gene lost 5 bases and the J gene lost 0 bases, with 14 bases spanning the gap. The CDR3 coding sequence is TGTGCCAGCAGTGACTGGACCGTGAGCTCCTATAATTCACCCCTCCACTTT. It codes for CASSDWTVSSYNSPLHF.

J is TRBJ2-5 and V is TRBV5-1; TRBD2 agrees at 13 bases. V was clipped by 4 bases and J by 4 bases; unmatched bases: 7. This CDR3 has 16 residues. Germline V gene sequence: CDR1 SGHRS, CDR2 YFSETQ. The CDR3 nucleotides read TGCGCCAGCAGCCCCCTTGGGACTAGCGGGATAGAGACCCAGTACTTC. Its translation is CASSPLGTSGIETQYF.

The chain has TRBV5-4 and TRBJ2-5; D uncertain. In germline, CDR1 is SGHNT, CDR2 YYREEE (reference sequence). V lost 1 base to trimming and J lost 1 base, with 8 bases between them. The CDR3 is made up of 14 amino acids. The CDR3 protein is CASSLMAVQETQYF. In DNA form, the CDR3 reads TGTGCCAGCAGCTTGATGGCGGTCCAAGAGACCCAGTACTTC.

The table lists this clonotype with many counts. V is TRBV20-1 and J is TRBJ2-7; 13 positions agree with TRBD2. The germline V gene encodes CDR1 DFQATT and CDR2 SNEGSKA (reference sequence). With 0 bases clipped from V and 1 base from J, the junction kept 0 bases outside the gene matches. The CDR3 covers 15 residues. DNA of the CDR3: TGCAGTGCTAGAGAGGGACTAGCGGGATCCTACGAGCAGTACTTC. Amino acid sequence: CSAREGLAGSYEQYF.

This chain links TRBV7-9 with TRBJ2-1; D might be TRBD1 or TRBD2, each matching 5 bases. The CDR3 has 16 residues. Germline values: CDR1 SEHNR, CDR2 FQNEAQ (reference sequence). The V gene lost 2 bases and the J gene lost 5 bases, with 16 bases spanning the gap. The CDR3 DNA reads as TGTGCCAGCAGCTTAATAGAAGGGACGTATAACAATGAGCAGTTCTTC. It yields the protein CASSLIEGTYNNEQFF.